This T cell receptor (beta chain) emerged from a study of CD8 T cells in acute hepatitis C reinfection (dated by TCRdb to about 2021). Background on the whole study: The study profiled the TCRbeta repertoire of CD8+ T cells specific for the HCV NS3-1073 epitope during acute infection and after viral clearance. Paired acute and follow-up samples were contributed by four spontaneous resolvers. Acute samples came from 4 spontaneous resolvers and about six chronically infected subjects and were collected within 168 days of the estimated infection date. General conclusions and limits of the study: Few CDR3 sequences were shared with other epitopes, and differences in sequencing approaches may have limited exact matching. Because bulk sequencing was performed on the TCRbeta chain only, alphabeta pairing of public clonotypes could not be determined. About a dozen public clonotypes were found regardless of outcome, and V04-02/J02-02 was used by one public clonotype. Diversity in the NS3-1073 specific repertoires was high, and no significant differences in diversity emerged among acute resolver, follow-up resolver and acute chronic samples. No follow-up repertoires were available for chronically infected subjects, since NS3-1073 specific cells were too rare to be sorted.

The time point label for this specimen denotes: acute HCV infection, within 168 days of estimated infection date. HCV-specific TCR repertoires were characterized directly ex vivo, and the sequenced cells were not expanded in vitro beforehand. Enrolled in the Montreal Hepatitis C Cohort (HEPCO) in Canada, the donors were people who inject drugs, and these donors were followed every 3 months. Acute primary HCV infection was defined as a positive HCV RNA or antibody test after a negative test within the previous 24 weeks. HCV-specific cells were stained with a PE-labeled tetramer loaded with the NS3 peptide spanning residues 1073-1081. Cells were surface stained with CD3, CD8 and CD45RO antibodies, and an aqua fixable dye was used to exclude dead cells. The cohort additionally had a handful of subjects who developed chronic infection, which was defined as HCV RNA positivity at 24 weeks. Frozen stocks of peripheral blood mononuclear cells were first thawed, after which negative isolation of CD8+ T cells was carried out using the MACS CD8+ T cell Isolation Kit. A BD FACSAria II cell sorter was used for cell sorting.

Notes on this clone: No qualities accompany the bases; no much larger clone lies one base away.

The FACS-sorted cells had their genomic DNA extracted, and the commercial immunoSEQ service was used to sequence the TCRbeta chains. Under the source paper's analysis protocol: ImmunoSEQ Analyzer software v3.0 and R v3.5.1 were used to analyze the repertoire data. Only productive rearrangements were analyzed, because any sequences with stop codons or out-of-frame rearrangements were filtered out. The sequencing provider supplied the metrics for Simpson diversity, Shannon entropy, CDR3 length and nucleotide addition. Clonotypes were grouped by frequency into dominant, sub-dominant, low or lowest abundance categories, and clonotypes below 0.1% were left out of most analyses. A CDR3 amino acid clonotype was designated public if detected in at least two subjects at a cumulative frequency of at least 0.5%. Not all clones reach the TCRdb copy of this immuneACCESS table, which keeps in-frame sequences only. Checked studies attribute under half of the gap to unresolved V genes and leave the rest unexplained. V and J calls and clone size are as listed in that table; D and trimming were resolved from the DNA. The sample table contains under 4,000 clones; only one count was recorded for more than 35% of them. In total, the top ten clones hold 8.5% to 9% of the sample.

The sequence was collected from a young man with chronic hepatitis C. Material: HCV NS3-1073 tetramer-sorted CD8+ T cells from PBMCs, obtained during acute infection. Interpreted using the paper, the cell subset or site label stands for: FACS-sorted NS3-1073 tetramer+ CD8+ T cells.

The CDR3 in this case is CATSSTGVDNEQFF. The DNA sequence is as follows: TGTGCCACCAGCAGTACAGGGGTCGACAATGAGCAGTTCTTC. The chain joins TRBV15 to TRBJ2-1; TRBD1 fits 7 bases in the junction. From the cysteine through the phenylalanine, the CDR3 covers 14 amino acids. The only DNA kept is the CDR3, 42 bases in frame from the first base. As encoded in the germline V gene (reference sequence), CDR1 is LNHNV while CDR2 is YYDKDF. Compared with germline, V lacks 3 bases and J lacks 5 bases; bases without a gene match: 4.